This TCR beta chain originates from a study of blood T cell repertoires in COVID-19. The repertoire was sequenced with immunoSEQ multiplex PCR; TCRdb's copy has only in-frame clones and lacks some. This table has 200,000 to 250,000 clones, more than 70% appearing once. This clonotype was sampled from a human donor in a cohort sampled during active COVID-19. The specimen was peripheral blood.

DNA of the CDR3: TGCGCCAGCAGCCACCCGACAGGGAAGACCTACGAGCAGTACTTC. Translated: CASSHPTGKTYEQYF. V usage is TRBV4-1 and J usage is TRBJ2-7; 7 bases are a match to TRBD1. This CDR3 is 15 amino acids long. V lost 3 bases to trimming and J lost 2 bases; unmatched junction nucleotides: 7. The germline V gene has CDR1 MGHRA and CDR2 YSYEKL.